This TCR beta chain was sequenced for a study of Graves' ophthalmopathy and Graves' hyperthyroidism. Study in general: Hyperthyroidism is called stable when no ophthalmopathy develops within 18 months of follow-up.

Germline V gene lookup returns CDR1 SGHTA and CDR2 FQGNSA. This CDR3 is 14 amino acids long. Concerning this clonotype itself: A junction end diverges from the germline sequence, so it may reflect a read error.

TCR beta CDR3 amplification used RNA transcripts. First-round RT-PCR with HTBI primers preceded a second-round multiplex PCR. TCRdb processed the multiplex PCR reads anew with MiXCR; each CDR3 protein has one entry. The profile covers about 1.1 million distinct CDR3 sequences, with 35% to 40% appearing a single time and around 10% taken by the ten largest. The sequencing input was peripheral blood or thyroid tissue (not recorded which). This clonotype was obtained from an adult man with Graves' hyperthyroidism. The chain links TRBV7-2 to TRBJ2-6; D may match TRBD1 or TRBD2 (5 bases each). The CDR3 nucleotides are TGTGCCAGCAGCCTCCGGGACCGTTTGAACACTGAAGCTTTC. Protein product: CASSLRDRLNTEAF.